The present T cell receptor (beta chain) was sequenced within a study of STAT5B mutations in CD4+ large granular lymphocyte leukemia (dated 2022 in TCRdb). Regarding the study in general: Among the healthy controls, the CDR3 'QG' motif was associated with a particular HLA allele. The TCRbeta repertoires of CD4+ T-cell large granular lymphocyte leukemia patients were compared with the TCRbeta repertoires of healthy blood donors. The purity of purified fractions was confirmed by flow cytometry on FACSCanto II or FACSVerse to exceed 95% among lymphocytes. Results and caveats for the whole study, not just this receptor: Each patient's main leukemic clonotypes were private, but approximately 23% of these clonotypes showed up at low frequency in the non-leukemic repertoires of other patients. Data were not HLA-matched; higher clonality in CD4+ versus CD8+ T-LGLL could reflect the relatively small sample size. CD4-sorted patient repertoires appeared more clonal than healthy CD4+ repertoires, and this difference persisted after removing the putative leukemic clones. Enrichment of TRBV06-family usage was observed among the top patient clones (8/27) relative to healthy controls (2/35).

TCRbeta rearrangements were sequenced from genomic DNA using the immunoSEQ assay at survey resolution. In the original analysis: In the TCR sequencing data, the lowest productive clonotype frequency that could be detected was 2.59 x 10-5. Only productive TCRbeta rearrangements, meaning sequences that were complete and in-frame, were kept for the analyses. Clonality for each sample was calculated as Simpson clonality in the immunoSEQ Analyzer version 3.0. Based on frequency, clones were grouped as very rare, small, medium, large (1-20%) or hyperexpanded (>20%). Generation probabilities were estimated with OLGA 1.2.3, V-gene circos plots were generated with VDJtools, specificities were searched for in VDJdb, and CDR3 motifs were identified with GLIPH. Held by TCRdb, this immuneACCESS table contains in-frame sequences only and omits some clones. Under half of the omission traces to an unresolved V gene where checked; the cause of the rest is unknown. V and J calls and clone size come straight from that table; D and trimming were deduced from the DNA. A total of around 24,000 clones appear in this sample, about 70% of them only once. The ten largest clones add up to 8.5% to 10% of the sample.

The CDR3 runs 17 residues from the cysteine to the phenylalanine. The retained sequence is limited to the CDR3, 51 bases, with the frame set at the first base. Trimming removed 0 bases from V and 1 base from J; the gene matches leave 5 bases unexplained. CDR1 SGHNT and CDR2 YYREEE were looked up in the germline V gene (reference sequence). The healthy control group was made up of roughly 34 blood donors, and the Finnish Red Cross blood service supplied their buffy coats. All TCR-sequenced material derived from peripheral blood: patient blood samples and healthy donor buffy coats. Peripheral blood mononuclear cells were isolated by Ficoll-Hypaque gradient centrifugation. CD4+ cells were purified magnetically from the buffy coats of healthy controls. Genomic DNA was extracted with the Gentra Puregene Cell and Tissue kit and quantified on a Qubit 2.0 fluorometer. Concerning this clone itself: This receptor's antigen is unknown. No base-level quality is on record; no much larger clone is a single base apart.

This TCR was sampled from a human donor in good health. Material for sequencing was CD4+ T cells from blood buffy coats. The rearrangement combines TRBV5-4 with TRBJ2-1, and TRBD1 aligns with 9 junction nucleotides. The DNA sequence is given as TGTGCCAGCAGCTTGGGGACAGGGGTGCCGTCCTACAATGAGCAGTTCTTC. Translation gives CASSLGTGVPSYNEQFF.